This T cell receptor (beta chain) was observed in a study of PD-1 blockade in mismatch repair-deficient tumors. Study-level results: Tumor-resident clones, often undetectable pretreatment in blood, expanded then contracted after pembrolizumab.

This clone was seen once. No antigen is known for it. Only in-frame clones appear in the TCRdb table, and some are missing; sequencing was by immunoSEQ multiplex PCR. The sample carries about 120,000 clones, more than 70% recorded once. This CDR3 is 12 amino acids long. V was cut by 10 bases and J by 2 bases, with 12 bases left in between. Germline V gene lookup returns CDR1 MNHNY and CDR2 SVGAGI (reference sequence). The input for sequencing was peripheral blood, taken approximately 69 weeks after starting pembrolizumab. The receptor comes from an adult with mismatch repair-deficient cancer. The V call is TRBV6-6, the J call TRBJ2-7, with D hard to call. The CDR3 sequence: CATYGSPYEQYF. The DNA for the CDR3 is TGTGCCACTTACGGATCGCCCTACGAGCAGTACTTC.